This TCR beta chain comes out of a study of response to subunit inactivated influenza vaccine. Study-wide points: There was a suggestion from the authors that each seasonal influenza vaccination recruits few new T cells.

V was clipped by 5 bases and J by 5 bases; unmatched bases: 8. Germline-derived CDR1 and CDR2 are SGHRS and YFSETQ. This CDR3 has 15 residues. TCRdb reprocessed the RT-PCR reads via MiXCR and lists one record per CDR3 protein. The sample includes about 180,000 distinct CDR3 sequences, approximately 9.2% of them seen just once. This clonotype has ten or more counts. Its antigen is currently unknown. The source material was non-naive T cells sorted from PBMCs, sampled on the day of vaccination. The source of this sequence is a man aged 45 to 65 who received an inactivated influenza vaccine. The chain links TRBV5-1 to TRBJ2-5, with TRBD1 identical over 11 bases. CDR3 amino acids: CASRQGQGDAETQYF. CDR3 in DNA: TGCGCCAGCAGGCAGGGACAGGGGGATGCGGAGACCCAGTACTTC.